These T cell receptor beta chains were read from a single sample in a study of cytomegalovirus exposure and HLA in healthy donors. Sequencing used immunoSEQ multiplex PCR; TCRdb keeps in-frame clones, though not all of them. The repertoire includes about 140,000 clones, roughly two thirds of them detected once, and 1% to 1.5% sits in the top ten. Sequenced material: PBMCs. The receptors were gathered from a woman between 40 and 55 years old in good health and CMV-seronegative. The CDR3 runs from the conserved cysteine through the conserved F or W. The D gene is left open where the match is weak. A row's size may be missing; if present it is once, few, many or a size class.

size	V	D	J	DNA	CDR3
few	TRBV4-1	TRBD1	TRBJ1-4	TGCGCCAGCGGCGAAACCGGGACAGGGGGAGAAAAACTGTTTTTT	CASGETGTGGEKLFF
few	TRBV6-5	TRBD1	TRBJ1-5	TGTGCCAGCAGTCCTCCCGGGACAGGGGATCAGCCCCAGCATTTT	CASSPPGTGDQPQHF
once	TRBV5-1	TRBD1	TRBJ2-3	TGCGCCAGCGGGGGACAGGGCACAGATACGCAGTATTTC	CASGGQGTDTQYF
once	TRBV5-1	TRBD1	TRBJ1-2	TGCGCCAGCAGCCCTGGACAGGGGATCGACTATGGCTACACCTTC	CASSPGQGIDYGYTF
-	TRBV5-1	-	TRBJ2-3	TGCGCCAGCAGACCGGGACAAGCCAGCACAGATACGCAGTATTTT	CASRPGQASTDTQYF
-	TRBV6-5	TRBD2	TRBJ2-2	TGTGCCGTCAGAGAGACTAGCCTTGGCGCCGGGGAGCTGTTTTTT	CAVRETSLGAGELFF
-	TRBV7-9	TRBD1	TRBJ2-2	TGTGCCAGCAGCGAACTACCGGGACAGGGGGCGAGCGGGGAGCTGTTTTTT	CASSELPGQGASGELFF
-	TRBV19	-	TRBJ2-3	TGTGCCAGTAGTATAGGCTTGGGCGTCCTAAGCACAGATACGCAGTATTTT	CASSIGLGVLSTDTQYF
-	TRBV5-1	-	TRBJ2-5	TGCGCCAGCAGCTTGGACCCGTCGGGGGAGACCCAGTACTTC	CASSLDPSGETQYF
-	TRBV6-5	TRBD1	TRBJ2-7	TGTGCCAGCAGTATCGGGACAGGGCCCTACGAGCAGTACTTC	CASSIGTGPYEQYF
-	TRBV6-5	TRBD1	TRBJ1-4	TGTGCCAGCAGTTCCACACAGGGGGCTAGGGAAAAACTGTTTTTT	CASSSTQGAREKLFF
-	TRBV27	-	TRBJ2-1	TGTGCCAGCACTCGCATGAGGGAGGCCTACAATGAGCAGTTCTTC	CASTRMREAYNEQFF
-	TRBV7-9	TRBD1	TRBJ2-1	TGTGCCAGCAGCTACAGGGACAGCTTGCTCTCCTACAATGAGCAGTTCTTC	CASSYRDSLLSYNEQFF
-	TRBV7-9	-	TRBJ1-4	TGTGCCAGCAGCGGTGGAGGGACGATAAATGAAAAACTGTTTTTT	CASSGGGTINEKLFF
-	TRBV7-2	TRBD1	TRBJ1-2	TGTGCCAGCAGCTCCCCCGGGGACAGGGGTGGAGGCTACACCTTC	CASSSPGDRGGGYTF
once	TRBV2	-	TRBJ1-2	TGTGCCAGCAAAGGCAGGGAGGGTGGCTACACCTTC	CASKGREGGYTF
-	TRBV7-6	-	TRBJ2-7	TGTGCCAGCAGCCGAGGAGGGTCCGGGGTCAGTTCCTACGAGCAGTACTTC	CASSRGGSGVSSYEQYF
few	TRBV6-4	-	TRBJ2-1	TGTGCCAGCAGTTCTACCCCCGGGGAAAATGAGCAGTTCTTC	CASSSTPGENEQFF
-	TRBV27	-	TRBJ1-6	TGTGCCAGCAGTTTAGCAGGGAAGGTTTCACCCCTCCACTTT	CASSLAGKVSPLHF
-	TRBV6-5	-	TRBJ1-2	TGTGCCAGCAGTCAAGGGGGAATTCCGTATGGCTACACCTTC	CASSQGGIPYGYTF
-	TRBV27	TRBD1	TRBJ1-2	TGTGCCAGCAGTTTTGGGGGCATGGGACAGATCTATGGCTACACCTTC	CASSFGGMGQIYGYTF
-	TRBV2	-	TRBJ1-4	TGTGCCAGCACCGTGGTAGGGGGGAGGGATGAAAAACTGTTTTTT	CASTVVGGRDEKLFF
-	TRBV29-1	-	TRBJ2-2	TGCAGCGTTCTACAGGGCGCCGGGGAGCTGTTTTTT	CSVLQGAGELFF
-	TRBV28	-	TRBJ1-5	TGTGCCAGCAGTTTGAGACAGTCCAATCAGCCCCAGCATTTT	CASSLRQSNQPQHF
-	TRBV6-6	-	TRBJ2-3	TGTGCCAGCAGTTACACCTCCGGAGAGGGTACGCAGTATTTT	CASSYTSGEGTQYF
-	TRBV10-3	-	TRBJ1-4	TGTGCCATCAGTGACCCCAGGGTGCAGAATGAAAAACTGTTTTTT	CAISDPRVQNEKLFF
-	TRBV18	-	TRBJ1-4	TGTGCCAGCTCACCAGGAGTGGCCAGTGAAAAACTGTTTTTT	CASSPGVASEKLFF
-	TRBV4-1	-	TRBJ1-3	TGCGCCAGCAGCCCAATCTTGGCCCCGGGAAACACCATATATTTT	CASSPILAPGNTIYF
-	TRBV6-6	-	TRBJ1-2	TGTGCCAGCAGTTGGGGCCATGGCTACACCTTC	CASSWGHGYTF
-	TRBV9	TRBD1	TRBJ1-5	TGTGCCAGCAGCCCCACGGGACAGTACAATCAGCCCCAGCATTTT	CASSPTGQYNQPQHF
few	TRBV6-6	-	TRBJ2-5	TGTGCCAGCAGTTACTCGAGGGAGACCCAGTACTTC	CASSYSRETQYF
-	TRBV13	TRBD2	TRBJ2-5	TGTGCCAGCAGCCCGCACCCGGGTCGAGCGGGGCACCAAGAGACCCAGTACTTC	CASSPHPGRAGHQETQYF
few	TRBV6-1	-	TRBJ2-5	TGTGCCAGCAGTGAGCAGTACCAAGAGACCCAGTACTTC	CASSEQYQETQYF
-	TRBV7-9	TRBD2	TRBJ2-3	TGTGCCAGCAGCTTTACTAGCGGCGTCACAGATACGCAGTATTTT	CASSFTSGVTDTQYF
-	TRBV18	-	TRBJ1-1	TGTGCCAGCCGTTCTCCGAACACTGAAGCTTTCTTT	CASRSPNTEAFF
few	TRBV5-1	TRBD2	TRBJ2-1	TGCGCCAGCAGACTAGCGGGGGCTGACAATGAGCAGTTCTTC	CASRLAGADNEQFF
-	TRBV9	TRBD1	TRBJ2-4	TGTGCCAGCAGCGCACCGGGACAGGGGGTAAACATTCAGTACTTC	CASSAPGQGVNIQYF
-	TRBV27	-	TRBJ1-5	TGTGCCAGCAGTCCAAACCAGCTACAGGGCAATCAGCCCCAGCATTTT	CASSPNQLQGNQPQHF
few	TRBV5-4	TRBD1	TRBJ1-6	TGTGCCAGCAGCTTGGCCGGACAGGGGAATTCACCCCTCCACTTT	CASSLAGQGNSPLHF
-	TRBV29-1	TRBD1	TRBJ2-1	TGCAGCGTTATGGAACCCGGGACAGCACACAATGAGCAGTTCTTC	CSVMEPGTAHNEQFF
-	TRBV2	-	TRBJ2-7	TGTGCCAGCAGGCGGGACAGAAGCTCCTACGAGCAGTACTTC	CASRRDRSSYEQYF
-	TRBV7-9	-	TRBJ2-2	TGTGCCAGCAGCGAACCGACAGCTACGAACACCGGGGAGCTGTTTTTT	CASSEPTATNTGELFF
-	TRBV19	-	TRBJ2-3	TGTGCCAGTAGTAACTACCACACAGATACGCAGTATTTT	CASSNYHTDTQYF
few	TRBV6-5	TRBD1	TRBJ1-5	TGTGCCAGCAGTCGGACAGGGGGCTATCAGCCCCAGCATTTT	CASSRTGGYQPQHF
-	TRBV4-3	TRBD2	TRBJ2-1	TGCGCCAGCAGCCAAGATCTTTACGGGGGGTTCTCCTACAATGAGCAGTTCTTC	CASSQDLYGGFSYNEQFF
once	TRBV15	-	TRBJ2-2	TGTGCCACCAGTGCCGGGGTACCCGGGGAGCTGTTTTTT	CATSAGVPGELFF
-	TRBV6-5	-	TRBJ1-3	TGTGCCAGCAGGACAGGCGGAAACACCATATATTTT	CASRTGGNTIYF
-	TRBV7-3	-	TRBJ2-3	TGTGCCAGCAGCTTAATCGGAGGGGCCTTCACAGATACGCAGTATTTT	CASSLIGGAFTDTQYF
-	TRBV7-3	TRBD1	TRBJ2-2	TGTGCCAGCAGCCCCCACAGGGGGCCCACCGGGGAGCTGTTTTTT	CASSPHRGPTGELFF
-	TRBV7-8	-	TRBJ2-7	TGTGCCAGCAGCTTAGCAGGGGTGTCCTACGAGCAGTACTTC	CASSLAGVSYEQYF
-	TRBV6-1	-	TRBJ2-2	TGTGCCAGCAGTGAACTACCGAACACCGGGGAGCTGTTTTTT	CASSELPNTGELFF
-	TRBV27	-	TRBJ2-1	TGTGCCAGCAGTCGGGACAATGAGCAGTTCTTC	CASSRDNEQFF
few	TRBV29-1	-	TRBJ1-4	TGCAGCGTTCTGGGCAGGGATGAAAAACTGTTTTTT	CSVLGRDEKLFF
-	TRBV9	TRBD1	TRBJ1-5	TGTGCCAGCAGCGTAGGAGACAGGGGCAATCAGCCCCAGCATTTT	CASSVGDRGNQPQHF
-	TRBV28	TRBD1	TRBJ1-5	TGTGCCAGCAGTTTAGGGACAGGGTCGAGTCAGCCCCAGCATTTT	CASSLGTGSSQPQHF
-	TRBV10-3	TRBD2	TRBJ2-5	TGTGCCATCAGTGAGGGTAGCGGGGGGGAAGAGACCCAGTACTTC	CAISEGSGGEETQYF
-	TRBV6-6	-	TRBJ2-2	TGTGCCAGCAAATTCCGACAGGAAAACACCGGGGAGCTGTTTTTT	CASKFRQENTGELFF
-	TRBV4-3	TRBD1	TRBJ1-6	TGCGCCAGCAGCCAAGAGTCGGGTGTTGGTTGGGACAGAAATAATTCACCCCTCCACTTT	CASSQESGVGWDRNNSPLHF
-	TRBV6-5	TRBD1	TRBJ2-3	TGTGCCAGCAGTTACGTCCCGGGACAGGGAACAGATACGCAGTATTTT	CASSYVPGQGTDTQYF